The 21 T cell receptor beta chains given below trace back to one sample, sequenced in a study of cytomegalovirus exposure and HLA in healthy donors. PCR employed 60 Vbeta and 13 Jbeta primers. The assay was immunoSEQ multiplex PCR, and TCRdb's table has in-frame clones only and misses some. The data contain about 190,000 clones, almost 80% of them seen just once; the ten biggest clones take up roughly 1.6%. The specimen sequenced was PBMCs. The receptors were gathered from a woman aged 18 to 35 in good health and CMV-seronegative.

The rearrangement joins TRBV4-1 to TRBJ1-1; 8 positions match TRBD1. Looked up from germline, CDR1 is MGHRA and CDR2 is YSYEKL. CDR3 size: 15 residues. Trimming cost V 4 bases and J 1 base; bases outside gene matches: 5. The CDR3 sequence: CASSLRQGSNTEAFF. The DNA for the CDR3 is TGCGCCAGCAGCCTTCGACAGGGGTCGAACACTGAAGCTTTCTTT.

The V gene is TRBV5-1, the J gene TRBJ1-1; 7 bases are shared with TRBD1. CDR1 is SGHRS and CDR2 is YFSETQ in the germline V gene. V lost 4 bases and J lost 1; bases outside the gene matches: 4. The CDR3 runs 14 residues. CDR3 protein: CASSLRTGNTEAFF. In DNA, the CDR3 is TGCGCCAGCAGCCTAAGGACAGGGAACACTGAAGCTTTCTTT.

The V and J genes are TRBV6-1 and TRBJ2-3; D call uncertain. The V end lost 7 bases, the J end lost 3 bases, and 11 bases lay between the germline ends. Germline CDR1 MNHNS, CDR2 SASEGT. This CDR3 has 13 amino acids. The CDR3 DNA follows: TGTGCCAGCACGAACCCAGATACAGATACGCAGTATTTT. Translation: CASTNPDTDTQYF.

The chain carries TRBV29-1 and TRBJ1-4, with a possible D match to TRBD1 (6 bases). Germline CDR1 and CDR2: SQVTM and ANQGSEA. This CDR3 region has 18 residues. The V gene lost 7 bases and the J gene lost 0 bases, with 24 bases spanning the gap. The CDR3 is CSDPAGACAPATNEKLFF. CDR3 coding DNA: TGCAGCGACCCGGCAGGGGCCTGCGCCCCCGCAACTAATGAAAAACTGTTTTTT.

The chain has TRBV11-2 and TRBJ1-1; no clear D. The CDR3 consists of 15 residues. From germline, CDR1 is SGHAT and CDR2 FQNNGV. With 0 bases removed from V and 3 bases from J, the gap between germline ends came to 11 bases. The CDR3 DNA reads as TGTGCCAGCAGCTTAGATCGGGTCCGGTACACTGAAGCTTTCTTT. Translating gives CASSLDRVRYTEAFF.

The gene calls are TRBV5-1 and TRBJ2-3; D may be TRBD2 (6 bases). CDR1 and CDR2 (germline): SGHRS, YFSETQ. The V end lost 4 bases, the J end lost 4 bases, and 16 bases lay between the germline ends. The CDR3 runs to 15 residues. The CDR3 nucleotides read TGCGCCAGCAGCCCTAGCGCGGGGAATCCAGATACGCAGTATTTT. This gives the protein CASSPSAGNPDTQYF.

This clone has just one count. This chain connects TRBV2 to TRBJ1-4; 10 positions agree with TRBD1. Germline V gene lookup returns CDR1 SNHLY and CDR2 FYNNEI. CDR3 length: 18 residues. The trim removed 4 bases at V and 0 bases at J, leaving 8 bases unmatched. The CDR3 reads CASSGGTGDHTTNEKLFF. CDR3 nucleotide sequence: TGTGCCAGCAGTGGGGGGACAGGGGACCACACAACTAATGAAAAACTGTTTTTT.

This clone was seen only a few times. The gene calls are TRBV10-3 and TRBJ2-7, with 7 positions matching TRBD2. Germline assignment: CDR1 ENHRY and CDR2 SYGVKD. V trimming: 4 bases; J trimming: 5 bases; junction bases outside the gene matches: 5. The CDR3 runs 13 residues. The DNA of the CDR3 is TGTGCCATCAGTGGAAGCGGGAAAGACGAGCAGTACTTC. It is translated as CAISGSGKDEQYF.

The CDR3 nucleotides are TGTGCCAGCAGTTCCCCACAGGGCAATCAGCCCCAGCATTTT. Translating it yields CASSSPQGNQPQHF. The chain has TRBV6-1 and TRBJ1-5; possible D gene TRBD1, 5 bases. V dropped 5 bases and J dropped 2 bases, with 10 bases sitting between them. Germline-derived CDR1 and CDR2 are MNHNS and SASEGT. The CDR3 covers 14 residues.

This clone has a handful of counts. The chain is built from TRBV28 and TRBJ2-5; D may be TRBD1 (6 bases). V lost 4 bases, J lost 1 base, and 19 bases lay in between. Germline CDR1 MDHEN, CDR2 SYDVKM. The CDR3 consists of 17 residues. The CDR3 DNA is TGTGCCAGCAGTTCCCGGACGATCAGGGGCGCCCAAGAGACCCAGTACTTC. Its translation is CASSSRTIRGAQETQYF.

The chain links TRBV5-1 to TRBJ2-1; 8 nucleotides agree with TRBD2. Germline assignment: CDR1 SGHRS and CDR2 YFSETQ. J gave up 4 bases and V 4 bases, and 7 bases lay outside the gene matches. This CDR3 contains 15 residues. DNA for the CDR3: TGCGCCAGCAGCCCGGGAGGGGTGAGATACAATGAGCAGTTCTTC. This translates into CASSPGGVRYNEQFF. The complete variable domain, with remaining parts taken from reference TRBV5-1 and TRBJ2-1, reads KAGVTQTPRYLIKTRGQQVTLSCSPISGHRSVSWYQQTPGQGLQFLFEYFSETQRNKGNFPGRFSGRQFSNSRSEMNVSTLELGDSALYLCASSPGGVRYNEQFFGPGTRLTVL.

This clone came up a few times. V and J are TRBV15 and TRBJ2-7; 11 bases are shared with TRBD2. V lost 1 base, J lost 4 bases, and 3 bases stayed unmatched. The germline V gene has CDR1 LNHNV and CDR2 YYDKDF (reference sequence). This CDR3 spans 15 amino acids. Here the CDR3 DNA reads TGTGCCACCAGCAGAGGTAGCGGGAGGGTGTACGAGCAGTACTTC. Translation: CATSRGSGRVYEQYF.

V and J are TRBV7-8 and TRBJ2-1; a weak D match, TRBD1 (6 bases). Germline V lookup: CDR1 SGHVS, CDR2 FQNEAQ. V lost 7 bases and J lost 5, with 18 bases in between. This CDR3 is 15 amino acids long. For the CDR3, the DNA is TGTGCCAGCATCATCACCAGGGGCATCAACAATGAGCAGTTCTTC. Translating it yields CASIITRGINNEQFF.

The rearrangement joins TRBV2 to TRBJ2-7; no clear D gene. The CDR3 has 13 residues. Germline V gene data show CDR1 as SNHLY and CDR2 as FYNNEI. V was clipped by 6 bases and J by 3 bases, with 12 bases between them. The CDR3 bases are TGTGCCAGCAGGCCCTTCCAGGTCTACGAGCAGTACTTC. Protein product: CASRPFQVYEQYF.

As concerns this clone: One junction end disagrees with the germline gene, perhaps due to a read error. The same CDR3 can be traced to other DNA sequences in this sample. The gene calls are TRBV28 and TRBJ1-1, with 7 bases matching TRBD1. The CDR3 loop spans 15 amino acids. CDR1 MDHEN and CDR2 SYDVKM come from the germline V gene. The CDR3 spells CASSLVSRGDTEAFF. The CDR3 DNA is TGTGCCAGCAGTTTAGTGAGCAGGGGGGACACTGAAGCTTTCTTC.

The chain employs TRBV27 and TRBJ1-5; D might be TRBD1 (6 bases). Germline-derived CDR1 and CDR2 are MNHEY and SMNVEV (reference sequence). V was clipped by 6 bases and J by 1 base, with 10 bases between them. The CDR3 has 14 residues. CDR3 loop: CASSTQGSNQPQHF. DNA for the CDR3: TGTGCCAGCAGCACACAGGGAAGCAATCAGCCCCAGCATTTT.

The V call is TRBV6-5, the J call TRBJ1-2; D gene ambiguous. CDR1 is MNHEY and CDR2 is SVGAGI in the germline V gene. The CDR3 sequence is 12 residues long. The ends were cut back, 3 bases at V and 6 bases at J, with 8 bases in the middle. CDR3 region: CASSYSGNGYTF. In DNA, the CDR3 is TGTGCCAGCAGTTATTCCGGGAATGGCTACACCTTC.

This sequence joins TRBV6-5 and TRBJ2-7; weak D call: TRBD2 (7 bases). The CDR3 sequence is 13 residues long. Looked up from germline, CDR1 is MNHEY and CDR2 is SVGAGI. Between the trimmed V and J ends, which lost 6 bases and 4 bases, there was a span of 13 bases. The DNA of the CDR3 is TGTGCCAGCAGCCCGGGGGGCGGATACGAGCAGTACTTC. Translating gives CASSPGGGYEQYF.

The rearrangement joins TRBV14 to TRBJ1-1; D gene unclear. The CDR3 length is 12 residues. CDR1 SGHDN and CDR2 FVKESK come from the germline V gene. V lost 1 base, J lost 5 bases, and 5 bases lay in between. CDR3 residues: CASSQGVTEAFF. CDR3 bases: TGTGCCAGCAGCCAAGGAGTAACTGAAGCTTTCTTT.

The chain has TRBV4-1 and TRBJ2-5; 7 positions match TRBD2. The CDR3 contains 16 residues. V gave up 6 bases and J gave up 6 bases; unmatched junction bases: 16. Germline V gives CDR1 MGHRA, CDR2 YSYEKL. CDR3 DNA: TGCGCCAGCAGTCGAATCGGGGAGGGGACGGGAAAGACCCAGTACTTC. Protein product: CASSRIGEGTGKTQYF.

The chain couples TRBV4-1 to TRBJ1-1; D is ambiguous. Trimming cost V 1 base and J 0 bases, with 9 bases left between them. This CDR3 has 15 residues. Germline loops: CDR1 MGHRA, CDR2 YSYEKL. The CDR3 region is CASSQGGWLNTEAFF. Here the CDR3 DNA reads TGCGCCAGCAGCCAAGGCGGGTGGCTGAACACTGAAGCTTTCTTT.